These 24 T cell receptor beta chains came from one sample sequenced in a study of T cell repertoires in cytomegalovirus infection. No antigen has been assigned to these receptors. In TCRdb, the reads were re-called with MiXCR into one record per CDR3 protein. The sample has 200,000 or so distinct CDR3 sequences; roughly 34% are singletons. Sample: CD8+ T cells from cultured PBMCs, taken from culture after CMV antigen stimulation. These receptors were collected from a human donor in good health (CMV status not recorded). Some clones in this sample may be carry-over from other donors' samples.

This clonotype was found many times. This sequence joins TRBV7-3 and TRBJ2-3; D may correspond to TRBD1 or TRBD2 (6 bases each). The V gene's germline CDR1 is SGHTA and CDR2 FQGTGA. Trimming cost V 4 bases and J 4 bases, with 12 bases left between them. CDR3 length equals 14 residues. CDR3 region: CASSSKGGSDTQYF. The CDR3 DNA sequence: TGTGCCAGCAGCTCGAAAGGGGGGTCAGATACGCAGTATTTT. The variable domain in full, completed from reference TRBV7-3 and TRBJ2-3, reads GAGVSQTPSNKVTEKGKYVELRCDPISGHTALYWYRQSLGQGPEFLIYFQGTGAADDSGLPNDRFFAVRPEGSVSTLKIQRTERGDSAVYLCASSSKGGSDTQYFGPGTRLTVL.

The chain has TRBV27 and TRBJ1-1; D not resolved. Germline assignment: CDR1 MNHEY and CDR2 SMNVEV (reference sequence). This CDR3 region has 11 residues. V gave up 4 bases and J gave up 7 bases, with 7 bases separating them. This CDR3 reads CASSSRIEAFF. CDR3 sequence (DNA): TGTGCCAGCAGTTCCCGGATTGAAGCTTTCTTT.

V and J are TRBV28 and TRBJ2-5; either TRBD1 or TRBD2 may supply D (5 bases each). The CDR3 is made up of 15 amino acids. V shed 5 bases and J shed 7 bases, with 20 bases lying between them. Germline-derived CDR1 and CDR2 are MDHEN and SYDVKM. The CDR3 sequence: CASSATQGAGGTQYF. Written as DNA, the CDR3 is TGTGCCAGCAGTGCCACCCAGGGAGCTGGGGGGACCCAGTACTTC.

This chain uses TRBV13 with TRBJ2-1; 7 bases match TRBD2. The CDR3 consists of 17 residues. Germline V gene lookup returns CDR1 PRHDT and CDR2 FYEKMQ (reference sequence). The V gene end was trimmed by 0 bases and the J gene end by 0 bases; junction bases not matched to a gene: 5. The CDR3 reads CASSLGLGGGSYNEQFF. CDR3 DNA: TGTGCCAGCAGCTTAGGGTTGGGGGGGGGCTCCTACAATGAGCAGTTCTTC.

The chain combines TRBV30 with TRBJ2-7, with D unresolved. Germline V CDR1 and CDR2: GTSNPN, SVGIG (reference sequence). The ends were cut back, 5 bases at V and 2 bases at J, with 16 bases in the middle. This CDR3 contains 14 residues. The CDR3 sequence: CAWSYPGDTYEQYF. CDR3 bases: TGTGCCTGGTCCTATCCTGGAGATACCTACGAGCAGTACTTC.

This clonotype was recorded a few times. The chain carries TRBV27 and TRBJ2-2, with TRBD1 as a possible D gene (5 bases). CDR1 and CDR2 (germline): MNHEY, SMNVEV (reference sequence). The V and J ends lost 1 base and 1 base respectively, with 16 bases between them. This CDR3 comprises 18 residues. This CDR3 reads CASSLLDTFRLNTGELFF. The CDR3 nucleotides read TGTGCCAGCAGTTTATTGGACACCTTTAGACTGAACACCGGGGAGCTGTTTTTT.

This chain links TRBV27 with TRBJ1-1; D is uncertain. Germline CDR1 is MNHEY and CDR2 is SMNVEV (reference sequence). CDR3 length: 15 residues. Between the trimmed V and J ends, which lost 0 bases and 5 bases, there was a span of 13 bases. The CDR3 DNA reads TGTGCCAGCAGTTTATCGTGGGAGGGAGGAACTGAAGCTTTCTTT. Its translation: CASSLSWEGGTEAFF.

The chain combines TRBV6-6 with TRBJ2-7; maybe TRBD2 (5 bases). Trimming took off 2 bases at V and 6 bases at J, with 17 bases between the two ends. The CDR3 spans 15 residues. Germline V gene lookup returns CDR1 MNHNY and CDR2 SVGAGI (reference sequence). The DNA of the CDR3 is TGTGCCAGCAGTTACGCACCCCGGGGTCCCGCCGAGCAGTACTTC. This translates into CASSYAPRGPAEQYF.

The table lists this clonotype with many counts. J is TRBJ2-1 and V is TRBV7-8, with 14 positions matching TRBD2. V dropped 5 bases and J dropped 2; count of bases not matched to a gene: 8. Looked up from germline, CDR1 is SGHVS and CDR2 is FQNEAQ. The CDR3 contains 18 residues. CDR3 bases: TGTGCCAGCAGCCAGGGACTAGCGGGAGCCGACGCCTACAATGAGCAGTTCTTC. Amino acid sequence: CASSQGLAGADAYNEQFF.

The CDR3 nucleotides read TGTGCCAGCAGCTTAGAGAGAGGGGAGGGGAACACTGAAGCTTTCTTT. It encodes CASSLERGEGNTEAFF. The chain recombines TRBV7-8 with TRBJ1-1, with D possibly matching TRBD1 (5 bases). Trimming stripped 1 base from V and 1 base from J, with 13 bases between. The CDR3 loop spans 16 amino acids. Per germline, CDR1 SGHVS and CDR2 FQNEAQ. Full variable domain (missing parts from reference TRBV7-8 and TRBJ1-1): GAGVSQSPRYKVAKRGQDVALRCDPISGHVSLFWYQQALGQGPEFLTYFQNEAQLDKSGLPSDRFFAERPEGSVSTLKIQRTQQEDSAVYLCASSLERGEGNTEAFFGQGTRLTVV.

There are a few counts of this clonotype. V is TRBV5-6 and J is TRBJ1-2; 9 positions agree with TRBD1. V gave up 5 bases and J gave up 4 bases; unmatched junction bases: 15. The CDR3 extends over 17 amino acids. Looked up from germline, CDR1 is SGHDT and CDR2 is YYEEEE. The CDR3 loop is CASRRPGQGNEGYGYTF. The CDR3 DNA reads as TGTGCCAGCAGGCGACCGGGACAGGGAAACGAAGGCTATGGCTACACCTTC. The full variable domain, completed using reference TRBV5-6 and TRBJ1-2, is DAGVTQSPTHLIKTRGQQVTLRCSPKSGHDTVSWYQQALGQGPQFIFQYYEEEERQRGNFPDRFSGHQFPNYSSELNVNALLLGDSALYLCASRRPGQGNEGYGYTFGSGTRLTVV.

The chain joins TRBV7-9 to TRBJ2-1, with 10 positions matching TRBD1. J lost 7 bases, V lost 7 bases, and 13 bases had no gene match. The CDR3 is 16 residues long. The germline CDR1 and CDR2 sequences are SEHNR and FQNEAQ (reference sequence). The CDR3 loop reads CASTSEGTGERNEQFF. As DNA, the CDR3 is TGTGCCAGCACCTCTGAAGGGACAGGGGAGAGAAATGAGCAGTTCTTC.

This clonotype was detected a few times. The chain has TRBV11-2 and TRBJ2-6; no clear D gene. V gave up 11 bases and J gave up 0 bases, with 11 bases separating them. This CDR3 is built from 14 residues. Germline CDR1 is SGHAT and CDR2 is FQNNGV. CDR3: CASLQSSGANVLTF. The CDR3 coding sequence is TGTGCCTCCTTGCAGAGCTCTGGGGCCAACGTCCTGACTTTC. The full variable domain, its missing parts supplied by reference TRBV11-2 and TRBJ2-6, is EAGVAQSPRYKIIEKRQSVAFWCNPISGHATLYWYQQILGQGPKLLIQFQNNGVVDDSQLPKDRFSAERLKGVDSTLKIQPAKLEDSAVYLCASLQSSGANVLTFGAGSRLTVL.

The chain links TRBV6-1 to TRBJ1-2, with TRBD1 matching 7 bases. The CDR3 extends over 13 amino acids. In germline, CDR1 is MNHNS, CDR2 SASEGT. Trimming at V came to 5 bases and at J to 3 bases, leaving 3 bases not matched to a gene. CDR3 DNA: TGTGCCAGCAGTTTTGGACAGGACTATGGCTACACCTTC. Its protein product is CASSFGQDYGYTF.

The gene calls are TRBV7-8 and TRBJ2-5; D is undetermined. The CDR3 runs 14 residues. CDR1 is SGHVS, CDR2 FQNEAQ, per germline. Trimming left V 5 bases short and J 1 base short, with 11 bases between. CDR3 sequence reads: CASSLGPFQETQYF. The CDR3 DNA is TGTGCCAGCAGCCTAGGGCCTTTCCAAGAGACCCAGTACTTC. The full variable domain, with the rest looked up from reference TRBV7-8 and TRBJ2-5, is GAGVSQSPRYKVAKRGQDVALRCDPISGHVSLFWYQQALGQGPEFLTYFQNEAQLDKSGLPSDRFFAERPEGSVSTLKIQRTQQEDSAVYLCASSLGPFQETQYFGPGTRLLVL.

A note on this clonotype: No conserved phenylalanine or tryptophan ends this CDR3, so it is likely a read error. The chain links TRBV14 to TRBJ2-6; TRBD1 matches 8 bases. CDR1 and CDR2 (germline): SGHDN, FVKESK. The V gene end was trimmed by 4 bases and the J gene end by 16 bases; junction bases not matched to a gene: 6. The length of the CDR3 is 12 residues. The CDR3 reads CASSLSTGVLTL. The CDR3 nucleotides are TGTGCCAGCAGCCTCTCGACAGGGGTGCTGACTTTA.

Only a few counts were recorded for this clonotype. The V gene is TRBV7-8, the J gene TRBJ1-1; D is perhaps TRBD1 (5 bases). Germline loops: CDR1 SGHVS, CDR2 FQNEAQ. Trimming shortened V by 5 bases and J by 7 bases, and 17 bases separated the two germline ends. The CDR3 has 14 amino acids. The DNA of the CDR3 is TGTGCCAGCAGCCCCATGGGGGGGGAGTTTGAAGCTTTCTTT. It specifies CASSPMGGEFEAFF.

This rearrangement joins TRBV12-3 or TRBV12-4 to TRBJ2-5, with D hard to call. The CDR3 has 13 residues. Trimming left V 2 bases short and J 1 base short, with 5 bases between. CDR3 nucleotides: TGTGCCAGCAGTTTACAGATCCAAGAGACCCAGTACTTC. This sequence encodes CASSLQIQETQYF.

The J gene is TRBJ2-1, the V gene TRBV29-1, with 10 nucleotides matching TRBD1. The CDR3 contains 14 residues. CDR1 and CDR2 from the germline V gene are SQVTM and ANQGSEA. With 4 bases clipped from V and 8 bases from J, the junction kept 8 bases outside the gene matches. The CDR3 DNA follows: TGCAGCGTTGCAGGGACAGGGGCTTTAGATGAGCAGTTCTTC. Protein product: CSVAGTGALDEQFF.

The CDR3 bases are TGTGCCAGCAGCTTCCCAGGGTGGAATCAGCCCCAGCATTTT. As protein: CASSFPGWNQPQHF. The chain employs TRBV7-2 and TRBJ1-5, with D possibly being TRBD1 (5 bases). With 3 bases removed from V and 4 bases from J, the gap between germline ends came to 10 bases. The CDR3 extends over 14 amino acids. Per the germline V gene, CDR1 is SGHTA and CDR2 is FQGNSA. Full variable domain (outside the CDR3, taken from reference TRBV7-2 and TRBJ1-5): GAGVSQSPSNKVTEKGKDVELRCDPISGHTALYWYRQSLGQGLEFLIYFQGNSAPDKSGLPSDRFSAERTGGSVSTLTIQRTQQEDSAVYLCASSFPGWNQPQHFGDGTRLSIL.

This clonotype was seen a handful of times. The genes are TRBV29-1 and TRBJ2-3; 8 bases align to TRBD2. This CDR3 contains 14 residues. Germline CDR1 reads SQVTM; CDR2 reads ANQGSEA. Germline trimming cut 7 bases from V and 4 bases from J; bases unmatched to any gene: 10. CDR3 region: CSGLAGGWADTQYF. In DNA, the CDR3 is TGCAGCGGCCTGGCGGGGGGCTGGGCAGATACGCAGTATTTT.

The chain carries TRBV7-4 and TRBJ2-7; the D gene is possibly TRBD2 (7 bases). The ends were cut back, 11 bases at V and 3 bases at J, with 11 bases in the middle. This CDR3 spans 11 amino acids. Germline V gene data show CDR1 as SGHVT and CDR2 as SQSDAQ. The CDR3 DNA reads TGTGCCTGGGAGGGGGGCTACGAGCAGTACTTC. Translated: CAWEGGYEQYF.

This chain links TRBV6-5 with TRBJ2-7; perhaps D is TRBD1 or TRBD2 (6 bases each). The CDR3 sequence is 14 residues long. The germline V and J ends were trimmed by 6 bases and 3 bases, with 15 bases remaining between them. Germline V lookup: CDR1 MNHEY, CDR2 SVGAGI. In DNA, the CDR3 is TGTGCCAGCAGCCTACAGGGAGGCGGCTACGAGCAGTACTTC. Translated: CASSLQGGGYEQYF.

This rearrangement joins TRBV28 to TRBJ2-1; the D gene is possibly TRBD2 (6 bases). Trimming shortened V by 3 bases and J by 7 bases, and 16 bases separated the two germline ends. CDR1 MDHEN and CDR2 SYDVKM come from the germline V gene. CDR3 length: 15 amino acids. CDR3 amino acids: CASSFSASGGNEQFF. Written as DNA, the CDR3 is TGTGCCAGCAGTTTTTCGGCTTCTGGGGGGAATGAGCAGTTCTTC.